This entry lists 24 T cell receptor beta chains sequenced from one sample in a study of blood T cell repertoires in COVID-19 (TCRdb year 2020). The library came from the immunoSEQ multiplex PCR assay. The immuneACCESS repertoire file appears here via TCRdb, limited to in-frame rearrangements. These files lack a portion of the clones; in checked studies, under half of the deficit traces to unresolved V genes, and the cause of the others is not known. The sample records some 200,000 clones, roughly 80% of which are singletons. The top ten clones comprise approximately 15% of the sample. Specimen: peripheral blood. The receptors originated from a man aged 30 to 39 with active or convalescent COVID-19.

The rearrangement links TRBV28 to TRBJ2-3; 7 bases line up with TRBD1. CDR3 length: 13 amino acids. The V gene's germline CDR1 is MDHEN and CDR2 SYDVKM. The V and J ends lost 2 bases and 5 bases, in that order; junction bases with no gene match: 1. The CDR3 sequence is CASSLTGVDTQYF. In DNA, the CDR3 is TGTGCCAGCAGTTTAACAGGGGTAGATACGCAGTATTTT.

V gene TRBV6-5 combines with J gene TRBJ2-7; 7 positions agree with TRBD1. The CDR3 extends over 15 amino acids. In germline, CDR1 is MNHEY, CDR2 SVGAGI. Germline trimming cut 0 bases from V and 3 bases from J; bases unmatched to any gene: 5. The CDR3 is CASSYSTGYGYEQYF. In DNA, the CDR3 is TGTGCCAGCAGTTACTCGACAGGGTATGGCTACGAGCAGTACTTC.

The chain recombines TRBV10-3 with TRBJ1-2; 10 bases fit TRBD1. Germline V lookup: CDR1 ENHRY, CDR2 SYGVKD. V lost 9 bases, J lost 4 bases, and 5 bases stayed unmatched. CDR3 size: 13 residues. Written as DNA, the CDR3 is TGTGCCATTACGACAGGGGGCGTCTATGGCTACACCTTC. Translating gives CAITTGGVYGYTF.

This chain joins TRBV11-2 and TRBJ2-6; possible D gene TRBD2, 6 bases. Germline V CDR1 and CDR2: SGHAT, FQNNGV. V was shortened by 5 bases and J by 0 bases, with 14 bases between the two germline ends. The CDR3 sequence is 17 residues long. In nucleotides, the CDR3 is TGTGCCAGCAGCGGACGGAGGGCTTCCTCTGGGGCCAACGTCCTGACTTTC. It specifies CASSGRRASSGANVLTF.

The chain carries TRBV6-5 and TRBJ1-2, with TRBD1 as a possible D gene (6 bases). The CDR3 runs 15 residues. Germline CDR1 MNHEY, CDR2 SVGAGI. V lost 7 bases and J lost 6, with 21 bases in between. CDR3 loop: CASTDPDSLLNGYTF. The CDR3, as DNA: TGTGCCAGCACCGACCCGGACAGCCTGTTGAATGGCTACACCTTC.

This rearrangement joins TRBV19 to TRBJ1-3; D may be TRBD1 (5 bases). Germline loops: CDR1 LNHDA, CDR2 SQIVND (reference sequence). This CDR3 is built from 13 residues. The germline V and J ends were trimmed by 10 bases and 1 base, with 11 bases remaining between them. Written as DNA, the CDR3 is TGTGCCACCGGGGGGGTGTCTGGAAACACCATATATTTT. Translating gives CATGGVSGNTIYF.

This clone has only a few counts. This chain links TRBV11-2 with TRBJ1-3; tentative D call: TRBD1 (6 bases). This CDR3 region has 15 residues. Trimming removed 4 bases at V and 3 bases at J, with 13 bases between. Germline-derived CDR1 and CDR2 are SGHAT and FQNNGV. CDR3 residues: CASSSGIRGGNTIYF. Written as DNA, the CDR3 is TGTGCCAGCAGCTCAGGGATCAGGGGTGGAAACACCATATATTTT.

The rearrangement links TRBV30 to TRBJ1-1; unclear D gene. The CDR3 is made up of 13 amino acids. The V gene's germline CDR1 is GTSNPN and CDR2 SVGIG (reference sequence). Trimming took 1 base from V and 0 from J, leaving 6 bases between them. CDR3 bases: TGTGCCTGGAGTGGGCCCCTGAACACTGAAGCTTTCTTT. It yields the protein CAWSGPLNTEAFF.

CDR3 in DNA: TGTGCCAGCAGCTTTCTGGGGGCGGACGCTGAAGCTTTCTTT. Translating it yields CASSFLGADAEAFF. The chain joins TRBV5-6 to TRBJ1-1; TRBD1 might be the D (6 bases). Between the trimmed V and J ends, which lost 2 bases and 6 bases, there was a span of 14 bases. This CDR3 contains 14 residues. CDR1 is SGHDT, CDR2 YYEEEE, per germline.

The chain joins TRBV4-1 to TRBJ2-7; 7 bases match TRBD2. The V gene end was trimmed by 0 bases and the J gene end by 6 bases; junction bases not matched to a gene: 2. From germline, CDR1 is MGHRA and CDR2 YSYEKL. This CDR3 is 13 amino acids long. The CDR3 sequence is CASSQDGGGEQYV. CDR3 DNA sequence: TGCGCCAGCAGCCAAGATGGGGGGGGCGAGCAGTACGTC.

This clone is a singleton in its sample. The J gene is TRBJ1-3, the V gene TRBV12-3 or TRBV12-4; TRBD1 might be the D (5 bases). Trimming stripped 7 bases from V and 4 bases from J, with 11 bases between. This CDR3 spans 13 amino acids. CDR3 protein: CASTGGVGNTIYF. Here the CDR3 DNA reads TGTGCCAGCACCGGAGGGGTGGGAAACACCATATATTTT.

This clone was seen just once. The rearrangement uses TRBV21-1 and TRBJ2-7; the table assigns TRBD2, which was not confirmed against the DNA. TRBV21-1 is a listed pseudogene. This CDR3 has 17 amino acids. CDR3 DNA sequence: TGTGCCAGCAGCAACGGGTTTAGCGGGAGAAAAAGGAACGAGCAGTACTTC. Protein product: CASSNGFSGRKRNEQYF.

The CDR3 nucleotides read TGTGCCAGCAGCTTAGCTAGCGGGAACTCCTACAATGAGCAGTTCTTC. Translated: CASSLASGNSYNEQFF. The chain links TRBV7-2 to TRBJ2-1; 8 bases map to TRBD2. The CDR3 sequence is 16 residues long. The junction had 1 base not matched to a gene; V was cut back by 0 bases and J by 0 bases. The germline V gene has CDR1 SGHTA and CDR2 FQGNSA.

V gene TRBV6-1 combines with J gene TRBJ1-2; tentatively, D is TRBD1 (6 bases). The CDR3 loop spans 15 amino acids. In germline, CDR1 is MNHNS, CDR2 SASEGT. V shed 3 bases and J shed 8 bases, with 19 bases lying between them. The CDR3 region is CASSESLQGVHGYTF. CDR3 nucleotides: TGTGCCAGCAGTGAGTCGCTACAGGGAGTACACGGCTACACCTTC.

This clone has just one count. V usage is TRBV7-2 and J usage is TRBJ2-1; 8 positions agree with TRBD2. Per germline, CDR1 SGHTA and CDR2 FQGNSA. The ends lost 3 bases at V and 8 bases at J; junction bases unmatched: 9. There are 15 residues in the CDR3. The CDR3 sequence is CASSFSGIGADEQFF. Here the CDR3 DNA reads TGTGCCAGCAGCTTTAGCGGGATTGGGGCCGATGAGCAGTTCTTC.

The chain recombines TRBV11-3 with TRBJ2-1; 9 positions match TRBD2. V trimming: 5 bases; J trimming: 8 bases; junction bases outside the gene matches: 13. The CDR3 is 16 residues long. Germline lookup yields CDR1 SGHNT and CDR2 YENEEA. CDR3 in amino acids: CASSISGRLSPDEQFF. In nucleotides, the CDR3 is TGTGCCAGCAGCATCAGCGGGAGGCTTAGTCCCGATGAGCAGTTCTTC.

The V gene is TRBV28, the J gene TRBJ2-3; 7 bases line up with TRBD2. CDR1 and CDR2 from the germline V gene are MDHEN and SYDVKM. CDR3 size: 16 residues. Germline trimming cut 5 bases from V and 3 bases from J; bases unmatched to any gene: 11. Here the CDR3 reads CASSPRKGEGTDTQYF. DNA of the CDR3: TGTGCCAGCAGTCCAAGGAAAGGGGAGGGAACAGATACGCAGTATTTT.

This clone was seen a single time. The rearrangement joins TRBV6-4 to TRBJ2-1, with TRBD2 matching over 12 bases. Germline V gene lookup returns CDR1 MRHNA and CDR2 SNTAGT. With V trimmed by 6 bases and J by 10 bases, 13 bases remained unmatched. The CDR3 runs 16 residues. DNA for the CDR3: TGTGCCAGCAGAGCTAGCGGGGGGGCCACCCCGGCCGAGCAGTTCTTC. Translation: CASRASGGATPAEQFF.

The genes are TRBV5-1 and TRBJ1-6, with TRBD1 identical over 7 bases. This CDR3 spans 18 amino acids. Germline lookup yields CDR1 SGHRS and CDR2 YFSETQ. Trimming cost V 4 bases and J 0 bases; bases outside gene matches: 10. The CDR3 coding sequence is TGCGCCAGCAGCCGACAGGGTGCCGAGAGCTCCTATAATTCACCCCTCCACTTT. Protein: CASSRQGAESSYNSPLHF.

This chain links TRBV5-8 with TRBJ2-5; 7 bases are a match to TRBD1. V lost 4 bases and J lost 2; bases outside the gene matches: 8. The length of the CDR3 is 15 residues. Per the germline V gene, CDR1 is SGHTS and CDR2 is YDEGEE. CDR3 region: CASSPRGTRQETQYF. CDR3 sequence (DNA): TGTGCCAGCAGCCCCAGGGGGACACGACAAGAGACCCAGTACTTC.

The chain combines TRBV28 with TRBJ2-7; 8 bases map to TRBD1. The J segment lost 1 base and the V segment lost 6 bases, leaving 8 bases of the junction unmatched. The germline CDR1 and CDR2 sequences are MDHEN and SYDVKM. The CDR3 is 15 residues long. CDR3 bases: TGTGCCAGCAGCTCAGGACAGGGCTCTTCCTACGAGCAGTACGTC. It codes for CASSSGQGSSYEQYV.

This chain uses TRBV21-1 with TRBJ2-7; TRBD1, the table's D call, lacks a check against the DNA. TRBV21-1 is an annotated pseudogene. There are 13 residues in the CDR3. The CDR3: CASSEGQGRKQYV. As DNA, the CDR3 is TGTGCCAGCAGCGAAGGACAGGGCCGCAAGCAGTACGTC.

This clone was recorded a few times. The chain links TRBV6-5 to TRBJ1-1; tentative D call: TRBD1 (6 bases). The CDR3 sequence is 11 residues long. Germline V gene lookup returns CDR1 MNHEY and CDR2 SVGAGI. Trimming shortened V by 10 bases and J by 5 bases, and 11 bases separated the two germline ends. The CDR3 nucleotides read TGTGCCACCGTAAGGGGGACTGAAGCTTTCTTT. It translates to CATVRGTEAFF.

In regard to this clone: The sample contains more than one DNA sequence encoding this CDR3. The chain combines TRBV29-1 with TRBJ1-3, with no clear D. The CDR3 runs 13 residues. Per the germline V gene, CDR1 is SQVTM and CDR2 is ANQGSEA. The V end lost 4 bases, the J end lost 0 bases, and 7 bases lay between the germline ends. The CDR3 DNA reads TGCAGCGTTGCGCTCAGCTCTGGAAACACCATATATTTT. Residues: CSVALSSGNTIYF.